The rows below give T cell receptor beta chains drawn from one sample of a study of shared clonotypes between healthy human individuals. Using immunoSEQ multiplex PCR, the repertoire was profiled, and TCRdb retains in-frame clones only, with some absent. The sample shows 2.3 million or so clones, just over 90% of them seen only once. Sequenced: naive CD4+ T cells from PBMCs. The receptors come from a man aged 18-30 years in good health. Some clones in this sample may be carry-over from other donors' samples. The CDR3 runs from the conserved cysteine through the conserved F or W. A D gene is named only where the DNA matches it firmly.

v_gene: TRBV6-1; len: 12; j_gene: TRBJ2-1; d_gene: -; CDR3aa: CASSEEGDEQFF; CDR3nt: TGTGCCAGCAGTGAAGAGGGCGATGAGCAGTTCTTC
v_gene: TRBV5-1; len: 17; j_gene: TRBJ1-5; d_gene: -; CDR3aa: CASSPGIGDLGAQPQHF; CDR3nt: TGCGCCAGCTCCCCTGGGATTGGGGATTTAGGGGCTCAGCCCCAGCATTTT
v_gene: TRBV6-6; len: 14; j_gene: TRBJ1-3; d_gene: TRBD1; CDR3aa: CASRSTGGANTIYF; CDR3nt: TGTGCCAGCAGGTCGACAGGGGGGGCGAACACCATATATTTT
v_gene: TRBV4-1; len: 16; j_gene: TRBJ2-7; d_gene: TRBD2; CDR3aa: CASSPQWSGIPYEQYF; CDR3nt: TGCGCCAGCAGCCCCCAATGGAGCGGGATACCCTACGAGCAGTACTTC
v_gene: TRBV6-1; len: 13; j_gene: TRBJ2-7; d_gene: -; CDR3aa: CASLPDGRLHQYF; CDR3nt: TGTGCCAGCTTACCCGATGGGCGCCTCCACCAGTACTTC
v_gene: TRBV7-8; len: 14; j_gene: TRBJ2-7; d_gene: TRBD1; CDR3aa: CASSSGQLNYEQYF; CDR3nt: TGTGCCAGCAGCTCGGGACAGCTGAATTACGAGCAGTACTTC
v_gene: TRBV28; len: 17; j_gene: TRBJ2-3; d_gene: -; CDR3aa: CASRPIRPRDLTDTQYF; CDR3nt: TGTGCCAGCAGACCCATTAGACCGCGGGACCTCACAGATACGCAGTATTTT
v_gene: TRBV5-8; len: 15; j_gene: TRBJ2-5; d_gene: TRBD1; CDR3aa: CASSLGTGVRETQYF; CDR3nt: TGTGCCAGCAGCTTGGGGACAGGGGTACGGGAGACCCAGTACTTC
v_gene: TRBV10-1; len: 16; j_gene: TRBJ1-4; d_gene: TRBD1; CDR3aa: CASSPGQGVDGEKLFF; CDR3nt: TGCGCCAGCAGCCCCGGTCAGGGGGTCGACGGAGAAAAACTGTTTTTT
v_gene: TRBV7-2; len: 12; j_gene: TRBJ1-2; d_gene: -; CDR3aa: CASSVINYGYTF; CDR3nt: TGTGCCAGCAGCGTGATAAACTATGGCTACACCTTC
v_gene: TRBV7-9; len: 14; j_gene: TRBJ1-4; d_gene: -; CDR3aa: CASSGGQPNEKLFF; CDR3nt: TGTGCCAGCAGCGGGGGACAACCAAATGAAAAACTGTTTTTT
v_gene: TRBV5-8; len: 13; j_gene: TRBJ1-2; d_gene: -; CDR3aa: CASSPDGNYGYTF; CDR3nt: TGTGCCAGCAGTCCGGACGGTAACTATGGCTACACCTTC
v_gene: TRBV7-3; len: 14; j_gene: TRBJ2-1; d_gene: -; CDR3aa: CASSPTGSYNEQFF; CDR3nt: TGTGCCAGCAGCCCGACAGGCTCCTACAATGAGCAGTTCTTC